The 27 T cell receptor beta chains below all came from one sample that was sequenced in a study of cytomegalovirus exposure and HLA in healthy donors. It was with 60 Vbeta and 13 Jbeta primers that the PCR ran. TCRdb's table, derived via immunoSEQ multiplex PCR, lists solely in-frame clones and lacks some. The data show 75,000 to 90,000 clones, around 77% seen once. The sample consisted of PBMCs. The receptor source for this set is a man in his fifties in good health and CMV-seronegative.

This clone has a handful of counts. The genes are TRBV5-1 and TRBJ1-2, with 8 bases matching TRBD1. This CDR3 has 15 residues. Germline V gene lookup returns CDR1 SGHRS and CDR2 YFSETQ. Unmatched junction bases numbered 6, after V lost 0 bases and J lost 5 bases. CDR3 DNA: TGCGCCAGCAGCTTGGGACTCGACAGGGGATATGGCTACACCTTC. It specifies CASSLGLDRGYGYTF. The entire variable domain, with the rest obtained from reference TRBV5-1 and TRBJ1-2, is as follows: KAGVTQTPRYLIKTRGQQVTLSCSPISGHRSVSWYQQTPGQGLQFLFEYFSETQRNKGNFPGRFSGRQFSNSRSEMNVSTLELGDSALYLCASSLGLDRGYGYTFGSGTRLTVV.

Regarding this clone: The same CDR3 arises from other DNA sequences in this sample as well. The chain is built from TRBV5-1 and TRBJ2-1, with 11 bases aligning to TRBD2. The V gene end was trimmed by 2 bases and the J gene end by 2 bases; junction bases not matched to a gene: 0. Germline V lookup: CDR1 SGHRS, CDR2 YFSETQ. The CDR3 length is 15 residues. The CDR3 is CASSFSGGAYNEQFF. The DNA for the CDR3 is TGCGCCAGCAGCTTTAGCGGGGGGGCCTACAATGAGCAGTTCTTC.

J is TRBJ2-7 and V is TRBV30; perhaps TRBD1 as D (5 bases). Germline CDR1 and CDR2: GTSNPN and SVGIG (reference sequence). V was clipped by 0 bases and J by 4 bases, with 13 bases between them. The CDR3 extends over 14 amino acids. The CDR3 DNA is TGTGCCTGGAGTGTACTCAACAGGTATTACGAGCAGTACTTC. As protein: CAWSVLNRYYEQYF.

The CDR3 sequence: CASSPGGQRSSYEQYF. CDR3 in DNA: TGCGCCAGCAGCCCCGGCGGGCAGCGGAGCTCCTACGAGCAGTACTTC. The chain recombines TRBV5-1 with TRBJ2-7, with D possibly being TRBD2 (5 bases). Germline CDR1 SGHRS, CDR2 YFSETQ. Trimming stripped 4 bases from V and 0 bases from J, with 17 bases between. This CDR3 region has 16 residues.

This clone was counted only a few times. This sequence joins TRBV18 and TRBJ1-6; 9 positions match TRBD1. The CDR3 extends over 17 amino acids. The V gene end was trimmed by 6 bases and the J gene end by 5 bases; junction bases not matched to a gene: 11. Germline V gene lookup returns CDR1 KGHSH and CDR2 LQKENI. CDR3 residues: CASSDHAGTGNNSPLHF. The DNA for the CDR3 is TGTGCCAGCTCCGATCATGCCGGGACAGGGAATAATTCACCCCTCCACTTT.

The gene calls are TRBV7-9 and TRBJ2-1; D unclear. Germline V gives CDR1 SEHNR, CDR2 FQNEAQ (reference sequence). The germline V and J ends were trimmed by 1 base and 10 bases, with 2 bases remaining between them. The CDR3 spans 10 residues. The CDR3 DNA sequence: TGTGCCAGCAGCTTAGTAGAGCAGTTCTTC. Translated, it gives CASSLVEQFF.

The J gene is TRBJ1-2, the V gene TRBV11-2, with a weak D call TRBD1 (6 bases). The CDR3 sequence is 15 residues long. V shed 2 bases and J shed 4 bases, with 14 bases lying between them. CDR1 and CDR2 from the germline V gene are SGHAT and FQNNGV. In nucleotides, the CDR3 is TGTGCCAGCAGCTTAACGGGGGGCGAAACCTATGGCTACACCTTC. Its protein product is CASSLTGGETYGYTF.

The genes are TRBV11-2 and TRBJ2-1; D possibly corresponds to TRBD1 (6 bases). The length of the CDR3 is 13 residues. Trimming shortened V by 4 bases and J by 10 bases, and 14 bases separated the two germline ends. From germline, CDR1 is SGHAT and CDR2 FQNNGV. In DNA, the CDR3 is TGTGCCAGCAGCTACCGACAGGCCCTCGAGCAGTTCTTC. Residues: CASSYRQALEQFF. The variable domain in full, with the rest retrieved from reference TRBV11-2 and TRBJ2-1, is EAGVAQSPRYKIIEKRQSVAFWCNPISGHATLYWYQQILGQGPKLLIQFQNNGVVDDSQLPKDRFSAERLKGVDSTLKIQPAKLEDSAVYLCASSYRQALEQFFGPGTRLTVL.

The chain links TRBV6-4 to TRBJ2-3; no clear D gene. The CDR3 contains 14 residues. Trimming left V 0 bases short and J 2 bases short, with 6 bases between. Germline V gene lookup returns CDR1 MRHNA and CDR2 SNTAGT. The CDR3 region has the DNA TGTGCCAGCAGTGACTCGCGAATCACAGATACGCAGTATTTT. As protein: CASSDSRITDTQYF.

As for this clone: The junction does not match germline at one end; this may be a read error. The genes are TRBV19 and TRBJ1-2; no firm D call. Germline V gene data show CDR1 as LNHDA and CDR2 as SQIVND (reference sequence). This CDR3 contains 16 residues. The CDR3 loop is CTSSIDAGRLDYGYTF. Here the CDR3 DNA reads TGTACCAGTAGTATAGATGCGGGGAGGTTGGACTATGGCTACACCTTC.

The rearrangement links TRBV28 to TRBJ1-2; D not certain. V lost 3 bases, J lost 2 bases, and 10 bases lay in between. CDR3 length equals 14 residues. Germline lookup yields CDR1 MDHEN and CDR2 SYDVKM. Written as DNA, the CDR3 is TGTGCCAGCAGTTTTGCCTCCGAGAACTATGGCTACACCTTC. It is translated as CASSFASENYGYTF.

The chain links TRBV7-2 to TRBJ2-7, with TRBD2 matching over 11 bases. Germline V lookup: CDR1 SGHTA, CDR2 FQGNSA. V lost 3 bases, J lost 7 bases, and 5 bases stayed unmatched. The CDR3 is 14 amino acids. The CDR3 is CASSLTSGDGEQYF. The DNA for the CDR3 is TGTGCCAGCAGCTTGACTAGCGGGGACGGGGAGCAGTACTTC.

On this clone itself: This same CDR3 is encoded by further DNA sequences in the sample. The CDR3 is CASSLGGVGSYNEQFF. The CDR3 DNA reads as TGCGCCAGCAGCTTGGGGGGGGTGGGATCCTACAATGAGCAGTTCTTC. V usage is TRBV5-1 and J usage is TRBJ2-1, with a tentative D call TRBD2 (6 bases). This CDR3 contains 16 residues. Germline V gene data show CDR1 as SGHRS and CDR2 as YFSETQ. V lost 0 bases, J lost 1 base, and 11 bases lay in between.

This rearrangement joins TRBV7-3 to TRBJ2-1; TRBD2 matches 11 bases. Germline values: CDR1 SGHTA, CDR2 FQGTGA. V lost 4 bases to trimming and J lost 7 bases; unmatched junction nucleotides: 6. There are 15 residues in the CDR3. CDR3 nucleotide sequence: TGTGCCAGCAGCTCCCGAGTAGCGGGAGGGAATGAGCAGTTCTTC. Amino acids: CASSSRVAGGNEQFF.

The chain is built from TRBV5-6 and TRBJ1-4; D gene ambiguous. This CDR3 is built from 16 residues. The ends were cut back, 0 bases at V and 0 bases at J, with 9 bases in the middle. Germline CDR1 is SGHDT and CDR2 is YYEEEE. The CDR3 spells CASSLARGATNEKLFF. The CDR3 nucleotides are TGTGCCAGCAGCTTGGCCCGAGGCGCAACTAATGAAAAACTGTTTTTT.

This clone has only one observation. CDR3 region: CASSRDRAETQYF. In DNA, the CDR3 is TGCGCCAGCAGTCGCGACAGGGCAGAGACCCAGTACTTC. The genes are TRBV10-1 and TRBJ2-5, with 7 nucleotides matching TRBD1. The CDR3 loop spans 13 amino acids. Losses at the gene ends were 5 bases for V and 4 bases for J; bases not matched to a gene: 4. Germline V gives CDR1 WNHNN, CDR2 SYGVQD (reference sequence).

The J gene is TRBJ1-4, the V gene TRBV7-9; TRBD1 might be the D (5 bases). There are 16 residues in the CDR3. Trimming pared 1 base from V and 4 bases from J, leaving 13 bases between. CDR1 SEHNR and CDR2 FQNEAQ come from the germline V gene (reference sequence). CDR3 residues: CASSLGDGGGNEKLFF. DNA of the CDR3: TGTGCCAGCAGCTTAGGTGACGGGGGAGGTAATGAAAAACTGTTTTTT.

A few counts support this clone. The chain combines TRBV6-6 with TRBJ1-6; unclear D gene. CDR3 length: 16 amino acids. From germline, CDR1 is MNHNY and CDR2 SVGAGI (reference sequence). Between the trimmed V and J ends, which lost 0 bases and 7 bases, there was a span of 13 bases. In DNA, the CDR3 is TGTGCCAGCAGTTACTCGGCAGGCACGGTGAATTCACCCCTCCACTTT. Protein product: CASSYSAGTVNSPLHF.

This clone was recorded a few times. J is TRBJ2-7 and V is TRBV5-1, with 7 bases lining up with TRBD1. There are 15 residues in the CDR3. Germline V gives CDR1 SGHRS, CDR2 YFSETQ. Trimming cost V 4 bases and J 4 bases; bases outside gene matches: 11. The CDR3 is CASSLTDRERYEQYF. The CDR3 DNA is TGCGCCAGCAGCCTGACCGACAGGGAGAGGTACGAGCAGTACTTC.

This chain links TRBV4-1 with TRBJ2-2; TRBD2 aligns across 15 bases. The CDR3 is 20 residues long. The germline V gene has CDR1 MGHRA and CDR2 YSYEKL. J gave up 0 bases and V 4 bases, and 9 bases lay outside the gene matches. The CDR3 coding sequence is TGCGCCAGCAGCCGGACTATGGGACTAGCGGGGGGCCCGAACACCGGGGAGCTGTTTTTT. Its protein product is CASSRTMGLAGGPNTGELFF.

This clone was seen a handful of times. V and J are TRBV6-6 and TRBJ1-2, with 10 positions matching TRBD1. The V gene end was trimmed by 1 base and the J gene end by 8 bases; junction bases not matched to a gene: 1. The CDR3 contains 13 residues. Germline V lookup: CDR1 MNHNY, CDR2 SVGAGI (reference sequence). CDR3 DNA sequence: TGTGCCAGCAGTTACTGGACAGGGGGAGGCTACACCTTC. Its translation is CASSYWTGGGYTF.

The chain combines TRBV9 with TRBJ1-3; no firm D call. Germline V gives CDR1 SGDLS, CDR2 YYNGEE. This CDR3 contains 14 residues. V gave up 0 bases and J gave up 0 bases, with 4 bases separating them. CDR3 protein: CASSVVGSGNTIYF. CDR3 sequence (DNA): TGTGCCAGCAGCGTAGTCGGCTCTGGAAACACCATATATTTT.

CDR3 in amino acids: CASSQTSGSTDTQYF. CDR3 nucleotides: TGTGCCAGCTCACAAACTAGCGGTAGCACAGATACGCAGTATTTT. V gene TRBV18 combines with J gene TRBJ2-3; 8 bases map to TRBD2. The germline gives CDR1 KGHSH, CDR2 LQKENI. With 4 bases clipped from V and 0 bases from J, the junction kept 3 bases outside the gene matches. CDR3 length equals 15 residues.

This chain joins TRBV6-5 and TRBJ2-3; tentatively, D is TRBD1 (6 bases). Deletions cut 6 bases from V and 1 base from J, with 8 bases between. Germline V gene lookup returns CDR1 MNHEY and CDR2 SVGAGI. The CDR3 covers 13 residues. The CDR3 sequence: CASRRQGTDTQYF. The CDR3 coding sequence is TGTGCCAGCAGAAGACAGGGCACAGATACGCAGTATTTT.

The chain recombines TRBV30 with TRBJ2-3, with D perhaps matching TRBD2 (6 bases). V lost 0 bases, J lost 2 bases, and 9 bases lay in between. The CDR3 extends over 14 amino acids. CDR1 and CDR2 (germline): GTSNPN, SVGIG (reference sequence). CDR3 sequence reads: CAWSVGGSTDTQYF. In DNA, the CDR3 is TGTGCCTGGAGTGTGGGAGGATCCACAGATACGCAGTATTTT.

The chain recombines TRBV5-8 with TRBJ1-1; D unresolved. CDR3 size: 12 residues. Trimming shortened V by 4 bases and J by 3 bases, and 7 bases separated the two germline ends. The germline CDR1 and CDR2 sequences are SGHTS and YDEGEE. CDR3 sequence reads: CASSGLDTEAFF. The CDR3 bases are TGTGCCAGCAGCGGGCTTGACACTGAAGCTTTCTTT.

The rearrangement joins TRBV6-5 to TRBJ1-5; perhaps TRBD1 as D (6 bases). Trimming took off 4 bases at V and 2 bases at J, with 9 bases between the two ends. This CDR3 spans 14 amino acids. CDR1 and CDR2 (germline): MNHEY, SVGAGI. The CDR3 spells CASSSRGGNQPQHF. For the CDR3, the DNA is TGTGCCAGCAGTTCCAGGGGCGGCAATCAGCCCCAGCATTTT.